Each of the 27 T cell receptor beta chains below was sequenced from the same sample in a study of PD-1 blockade in classical Hodgkin lymphoma. Libraries were prepared by immunoSEQ multiplex PCR; TCRdb keeps only in-frame clonotypes and omits some of them. The sample contains about 89,000 clones, 90% of which appear only once. The time point is: cycle 4 day 1 (C4D1), after less than 7 weeks of nivolumab. All trial patients relapsed after autologous stem cell transplantation. The sequencing used peripheral blood mononuclear cells (PBMCs), collected before the fourth cycle of nivolumab. All receptors come from a human donor with classical Hodgkin lymphoma.

The CDR3 sequence: CASSLIRQVLSGNTIYF. The CDR3 DNA reads TGTGCCAGCAGCCTTATTAGACAGGTACTCTCTGGAAACACCATATATTTT. The chain has TRBV5-8 and TRBJ1-3; the D gene is possibly TRBD1 (6 bases). CDR1 and CDR2 (germline): SGHTS, YDEGEE. This CDR3 region has 17 residues. Deletions cut 4 bases from V and 0 bases from J, with 17 bases between. Complete variable domain (other parts from reference TRBV5-8 and TRBJ1-3): EAGVTQSPTHLIKTRGQQATLRCSPISGHTSVYWYQQALGLGLQFLLWYDEGEERNRGNFPPRFSGRQFPNYSSELNVNALELEDSALYLCASSLIRQVLSGNTIYFGEGSWLTVV.

V gene TRBV7-9 combines with J gene TRBJ1-5, with D maybe TRBD1 (6 bases). V dropped 1 base and J dropped 15 bases, with 10 bases sitting between them. There are 11 residues in the CDR3. The germline V gene has CDR1 SEHNR and CDR2 FQNEAQ (reference sequence). CDR3 sequence: CASSLGGALHF. Written as DNA, the CDR3 is TGTGCCAGCAGCTTAGGGGGGGCACTGCATTTT.

The V and J genes are TRBV30 and TRBJ2-3; tentatively, D is TRBD2 (6 bases). The CDR3 consists of 13 residues. V was clipped by 5 bases and J by 4 bases, with 13 bases between them. Per the germline V gene, CDR1 is GTSNPN and CDR2 is SVGIG (reference sequence). This CDR3 reads CAWGRLESDTQYF. The CDR3 nucleotides are TGTGCCTGGGGGCGACTAGAGTCAGATACGCAGTATTTT. The full variable domain, its missing parts supplied by reference TRBV30 and TRBJ2-3, is SQTIHQWPATLVQPVGSPLSLECTVEGTSNPNLYWYRQAAGRGLQLLFYSVGIGQISSEVPQNLSASRPQDRQFILSSKKLLLSDSGFYLCAWGRLESDTQYFGPGTRLTVL.

The genes are TRBV28 and TRBJ2-5; no reliable D call. V lost 7 bases to trimming and J lost 1 base, with 10 bases between them. The CDR3 covers 13 residues. Germline V gene sequence: CDR1 MDHEN, CDR2 SYDVKM. CDR3 coding DNA: TGTGCCAGCATCCTCAGGTTCCAAGAGACCCAGTACTTC. This sequence encodes CASILRFQETQYF.

J is TRBJ2-7 and V is TRBV30, with no clear D. The CDR3 contains 12 residues. V dropped 0 bases and J dropped 11 bases, with 14 bases sitting between them. Looked up from germline, CDR1 is GTSNPN and CDR2 is SVGIG (reference sequence). Here the CDR3 reads CAWSVGPPLEYF. The CDR3 bases are TGTGCCTGGAGTGTGGGCCCACCTTTGGAGTACTTC.

The chain joins TRBV5-1 to TRBJ1-4; D ambiguous. V was cut by 5 bases and J by 0 bases, with 8 bases left in between. Germline V gene data show CDR1 as SGHRS and CDR2 as YFSETQ. This CDR3 is 14 amino acids long. The CDR3 nucleotides are TGCGCCAGCAGTTTGAGCGCAACTAATGAAAAACTGTTTTTT. As protein: CASSLSATNEKLFF. Using reference TRBV5-1 and TRBJ1-4 for the parts outside the CDR3, the full variable domain is KAGVTQTPRYLIKTRGQQVTLSCSPISGHRSVSWYQQTPGQGLQFLFEYFSETQRNKGNFPGRFSGRQFSNSRSEMNVSTLELGDSALYLCASSLSATNEKLFFGSGTQLSVL.

The chain uses TRBV7-9 and TRBJ2-1; 7 bases map to TRBD1. V dropped 1 base and J dropped 2; count of bases not matched to a gene: 2. This CDR3 comprises 15 residues. Per the germline V gene, CDR1 is SEHNR and CDR2 is FQNEAQ (reference sequence). CDR3 nucleotides: TGTGCCAGCAGCTTAGGACAGGGCCCCTACAATGAGCAGTTCTTC. It translates to CASSLGQGPYNEQFF.

J is TRBJ1-5 and V is TRBV10-2; D unresolved. Germline CDR1 and CDR2: WSHSY and SAAADI. V lost 4 bases to trimming and J lost 3 bases, with 10 bases between them. The CDR3 consists of 14 residues. In nucleotides, the CDR3 is TGCGCCAGCAGTGTTATGGCAGACAATCAGCCCCAGCATTTT. This sequence encodes CASSVMADNQPQHF.

The CDR3 sequence: CASPGQGNSPLHF. The CDR3 nucleotides read TGTGCCTCCCCGGGACAGGGTAATTCACCCCTCCACTTT. This rearrangement joins TRBV30 to TRBJ1-6; 9 bases line up with TRBD1. This CDR3 is 13 amino acids long. Germline-derived CDR1 and CDR2 are GTSNPN and SVGIG (reference sequence). J was trimmed by 6 bases and V by 7 bases; bases with no gene match: 4.

The gene calls are TRBV19 and TRBJ2-5; D could derive from TRBD1 or TRBD2 (5 bases each). Germline V gene data show CDR1 as LNHDA and CDR2 as SQIVND (reference sequence). The CDR3 consists of 14 residues. Trimming took off 2 bases at V and 5 bases at J, with 12 bases between the two ends. The CDR3, as DNA: TGTGCCAGTAGTATACGGGGACGCCCTGAGACCCAGTACTTC. This gives the protein CASSIRGRPETQYF.

The chain uses TRBV7-6 and TRBJ1-1, with D maybe TRBD1 (5 bases). Per germline, CDR1 SGHVS and CDR2 FNYEAQ. Trimming shortened V by 5 bases and J by 12 bases, and 19 bases separated the two germline ends. CDR3 length: 13 residues. The DNA for the CDR3 is TGTGCCAGCAGCACACCCGGGGCGGTGAGGTCTTTCTTT. It yields the protein CASSTPGAVRSFF.

This chain connects TRBV6-5 to TRBJ1-1, with no clear D. This CDR3 comprises 13 residues. The germline V and J ends were trimmed by 8 bases and 7 bases, with 17 bases remaining between them. Germline V gene data show CDR1 as MNHEY and CDR2 as SVGAGI. CDR3 loop: CASLPGRVNEAFF. The CDR3, as DNA: TGTGCCAGCCTCCCGGGGAGGGTGAATGAAGCTTTCTTT.

This rearrangement joins TRBV18 to TRBJ1-5, with unresolved D. V was clipped by 3 bases and J by 3 bases, with 3 bases between them. Germline CDR1 and CDR2: KGHSH and LQKENI. This CDR3 spans 12 amino acids. The CDR3 DNA sequence: TGTGCCAGCTCACCGGACAATCAGCCCCAGCATTTT. This sequence encodes CASSPDNQPQHF.

The chain recombines TRBV28 with TRBJ1-1; D might be TRBD1 (6 bases). The CDR3 spans 15 residues. Per germline, CDR1 MDHEN and CDR2 SYDVKM. Trimming took off 5 bases at V and 2 bases at J, with 15 bases between the two ends. The chain's CDR3 is CASSRVQGQNTEAFF. As DNA, the CDR3 is TGTGCCAGCAGTCGAGTCCAGGGGCAAAACACTGAAGCTTTCTTT. Variable domain in full (rest from reference TRBV28 and TRBJ1-1): DVKVTQSSRYLVKRTGEKVFLECVQDMDHENMFWYRQDPGLGLRLIYFSYDVKMKEKGDIPEGYSVSREKKERFSLILESASTNQTSMYLCASSRVQGQNTEAFFGQGTRLTVV.

J is TRBJ2-1 and V is TRBV11-3; D may match TRBD1 or TRBD2 (5 bases each). CDR1 is SGHNT and CDR2 is YENEEA in the germline V gene. This CDR3 is built from 15 residues. The V end was cut by 1 base, the J end by 9 bases, with 16 bases between. The CDR3 nucleotides read TGTGCCAGCAGCTTAGGGGGGAGTTCCTGGGGTGAGCAGTTCTTC. Encoded protein: CASSLGGSSWGEQFF.

CDR3 in DNA: TGTGCCAGCAGCTTAGGAGAGAGCTATAGCAATCAGCCCCAGCATTTT. It translates to CASSLGESYSNQPQHF. This rearrangement joins TRBV7-8 to TRBJ1-5; no firm D call. This CDR3 is built from 16 residues. Germline lookup yields CDR1 SGHVS and CDR2 FQNEAQ. V lost 1 base to trimming and J lost 0 bases, with 10 bases between them.

The CDR3 DNA reads TGCAGTGCTGGGTACATCTACGAGCAGTACTTC. Protein product: CSAGYIYEQYF. J is TRBJ2-7 and V is TRBV20-1; D is undetermined. V dropped 5 bases and J dropped 3 bases, with 8 bases sitting between them. The germline V gene encodes CDR1 DFQATT and CDR2 SNEGSKA (reference sequence). The CDR3 is 11 amino acids.

The chain is built from TRBV28 and TRBJ2-7, with 11 bases aligning to TRBD1. This CDR3 region has 18 residues. In germline, CDR1 is MDHEN, CDR2 SYDVKM. Losses at the gene ends were 1 base for V and 4 bases for J; bases not matched to a gene: 12. DNA of the CDR3: TGTGCCAGCAGTTTATTAGCCTACGGACAGGGGGCGCGATACGAGCAGTACTTC. It specifies CASSLLAYGQGARYEQYF.

The chain carries TRBV9 and TRBJ2-7; 7 bases fit TRBD1. There are 14 residues in the CDR3. Germline CDR1 and CDR2: SGDLS and YYNGEE. Losses at the gene ends were 0 bases for V and 5 bases for J; bases not matched to a gene: 5. The CDR3 is CASSVEGASNEQYF. The CDR3 DNA reads as TGTGCCAGCAGCGTAGAGGGGGCCAGCAACGAGCAGTACTTC.

The rearrangement links TRBV7-6 to TRBJ2-3; D is unresolved. The CDR3 length is 14 residues. Germline CDR1 and CDR2: SGHVS and FNYEAQ. Trimming left V 2 bases short and J 1 base short, with 7 bases between. Written as DNA, the CDR3 is TGTGCCAGCAGCTTATTTGCGGGCACAGATACGCAGTATTTT. Its protein product is CASSLFAGTDTQYF.

The count of this clone is one. J is TRBJ2-1 and V is TRBV6-1, with TRBD1 as a possible D gene (5 bases). With 6 bases removed from V and 0 bases from J, the gap between germline ends came to 12 bases. Germline values: CDR1 MNHNS, CDR2 SASEGT. CDR3 length: 15 residues. The CDR3 sequence: CASSGIGASYNEQFF. The DNA of the CDR3 is TGTGCCAGCAGCGGCATAGGGGCCTCCTACAATGAGCAGTTCTTC.

The CDR3 loop is CASSLEGGVYYEKLFF. CDR3 sequence (DNA): TGTGCCAGCAGCTTAGAAGGGGGCGTCTATTATGAAAAACTGTTTTTT. The chain combines TRBV7-2 with TRBJ1-4; 7 nucleotides align to TRBD1. CDR1 is SGHTA, CDR2 FQGNSA, per germline. The CDR3 is 16 residues long. The junction had 8 bases not matched to a gene; V was cut back by 1 base and J by 6 bases. Based on the CDR3 plus reference TRBV7-2 and TRBJ1-4, the full variable domain is GAGVSQSPSNKVTEKGKDVELRCDPISGHTALYWYRQSLGQGLEFLIYFQGNSAPDKSGLPSDRFSAERTGGSVSTLTIQRTQQEDSAVYLCASSLEGGVYYEKLFFGSGTQLSVL.

The chain has TRBV7-2 and TRBJ2-7; 10 bases are shared with TRBD2. The CDR3 covers 14 residues. Germline lookup yields CDR1 SGHTA and CDR2 FQGNSA. Trimming cost V 2 bases and J 5 bases; bases outside gene matches: 3. CDR3 coding DNA: TGTGCCAGCAGCTTACTAGCGGGGGTCCACGAGCAGTACTTC. Protein: CASSLLAGVHEQYF.

The chain is built from TRBV7-8 and TRBJ2-3; TRBD2 matches at 8 bases. This CDR3 spans 16 amino acids. Germline values: CDR1 SGHVS, CDR2 FQNEAQ. The V and J ends lost 1 base and 4 bases, in that order; junction bases with no gene match: 7. The CDR3 reads CASSLGPAGGADTQYF. CDR3 DNA: TGTGCCAGCAGCTTAGGTCCGGCGGGGGGTGCAGATACGCAGTATTTT. Filled out from reference TRBV7-8 and TRBJ2-3, the complete variable domain reads GAGVSQSPRYKVAKRGQDVALRCDPISGHVSLFWYQQALGQGPEFLTYFQNEAQLDKSGLPSDRFFAERPEGSVSTLKIQRTQQEDSAVYLCASSLGPAGGADTQYFGPGTRLTVL.

CDR3 protein: CASSSSFQLNTDTQYF. CDR3 nucleotide sequence: TGTGCCAGCAGTTCCTCTTTCCAGCTTAACACAGATACGCAGTATTTT. The chain joins TRBV7-9 to TRBJ2-3; D uncertain. Germline V gene data show CDR1 as SEHNR and CDR2 as FQNEAQ (reference sequence). The ends were cut back, 6 bases at V and 2 bases at J, with 18 bases in the middle. CDR3 length: 16 residues.

This chain joins TRBV6-6 and TRBJ2-5, with D perhaps TRBD2 (7 bases). The CDR3 extends over 15 amino acids. Germline V CDR1 and CDR2: MNHNY, SVGAGI (reference sequence). Trimming took 5 bases from V and 5 from J, leaving 18 bases between them. The CDR3 DNA sequence: TGTGCCAGCAGTGACAACTGGGGGGGCAGGGAGACCCAGTACTTC. It codes for CASSDNWGGRETQYF.

This chain joins TRBV6-5 and TRBJ1-1; 11 bases map to TRBD1. The V gene's germline CDR1 is MNHEY and CDR2 SVGAGI. With 6 bases clipped from V and 11 bases from J, the junction kept 5 bases outside the gene matches. This CDR3 is built from 12 residues. Written as DNA, the CDR3 is TGTGCCAGCAGCCGGACAGGGGGCCAGGCTTTCTTT. Its translation is CASSRTGGQAFF.